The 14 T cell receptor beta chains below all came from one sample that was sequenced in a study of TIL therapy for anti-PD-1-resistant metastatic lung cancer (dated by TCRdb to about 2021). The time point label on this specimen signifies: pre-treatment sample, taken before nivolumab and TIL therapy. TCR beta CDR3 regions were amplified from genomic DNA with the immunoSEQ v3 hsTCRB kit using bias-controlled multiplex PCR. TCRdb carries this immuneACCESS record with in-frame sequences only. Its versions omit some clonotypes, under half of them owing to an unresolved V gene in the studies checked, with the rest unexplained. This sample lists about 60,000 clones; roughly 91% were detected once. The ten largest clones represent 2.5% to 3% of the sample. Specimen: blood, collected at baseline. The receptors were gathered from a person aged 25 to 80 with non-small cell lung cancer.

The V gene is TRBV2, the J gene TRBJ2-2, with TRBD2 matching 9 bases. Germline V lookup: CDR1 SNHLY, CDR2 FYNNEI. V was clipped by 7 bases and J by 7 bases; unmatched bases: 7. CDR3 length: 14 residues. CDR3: CASIAGGPGGELFF. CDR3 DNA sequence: TGTGCCAGCATCGCGGGAGGGCCTGGCGGGGAGCTGTTTTTT.

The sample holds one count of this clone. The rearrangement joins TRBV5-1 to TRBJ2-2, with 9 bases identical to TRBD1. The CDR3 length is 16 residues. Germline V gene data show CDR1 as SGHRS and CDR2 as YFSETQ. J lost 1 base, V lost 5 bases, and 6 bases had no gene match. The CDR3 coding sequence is TGCGCCAGCAGTCCGGGACAGGGACTGAACACCGGGGAGCTGTTTTTT. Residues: CASSPGQGLNTGELFF. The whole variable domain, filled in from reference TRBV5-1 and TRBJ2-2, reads KAGVTQTPRYLIKTRGQQVTLSCSPISGHRSVSWYQQTPGQGLQFLFEYFSETQRNKGNFPGRFSGRQFSNSRSEMNVSTLELGDSALYLCASSPGQGLNTGELFFGEGSRLTVL.

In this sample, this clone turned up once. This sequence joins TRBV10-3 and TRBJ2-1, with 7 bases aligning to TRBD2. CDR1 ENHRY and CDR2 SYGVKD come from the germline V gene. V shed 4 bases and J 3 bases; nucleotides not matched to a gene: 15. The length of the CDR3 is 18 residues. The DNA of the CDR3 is TGTGCCATCAGTGGAGCGGGACCCTTACCCTCAGGCTACAATGAGCAGTTCTTC. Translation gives CAISGAGPLPSGYNEQFF.

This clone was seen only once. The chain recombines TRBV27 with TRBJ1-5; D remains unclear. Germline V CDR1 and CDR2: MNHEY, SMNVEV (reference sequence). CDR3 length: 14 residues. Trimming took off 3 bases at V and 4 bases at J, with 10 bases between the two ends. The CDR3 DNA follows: TGTGCCAGCAGTTTCGGGTCGGGAAATCAGCCCCAGCATTTT. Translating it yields CASSFGSGNQPQHF.

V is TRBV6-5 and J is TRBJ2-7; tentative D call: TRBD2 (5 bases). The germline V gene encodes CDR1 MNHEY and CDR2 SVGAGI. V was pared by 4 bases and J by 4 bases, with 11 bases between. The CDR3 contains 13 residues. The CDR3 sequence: CASSLREWYEQYF. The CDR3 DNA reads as TGTGCCAGCAGTTTAAGGGAGTGGTACGAGCAGTACTTC.

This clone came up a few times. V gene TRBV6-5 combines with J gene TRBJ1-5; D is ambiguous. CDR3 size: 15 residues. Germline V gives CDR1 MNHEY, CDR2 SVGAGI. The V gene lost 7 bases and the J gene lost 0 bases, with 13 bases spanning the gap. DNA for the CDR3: TGTGCCAGCACAGAGGACGGCCCTAGCAATCAGCCCCAGCATTTT. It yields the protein CASTEDGPSNQPQHF.

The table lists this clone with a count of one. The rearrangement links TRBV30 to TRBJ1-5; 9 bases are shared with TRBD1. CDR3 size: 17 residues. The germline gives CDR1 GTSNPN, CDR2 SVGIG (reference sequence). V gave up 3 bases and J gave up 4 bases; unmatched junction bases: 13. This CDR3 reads CAWRAAGTGIGNQPQHF. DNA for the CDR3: TGTGCCTGGAGAGCTGCCGGGACAGGGATTGGGAATCAGCCCCAGCATTTT.

CDR3 sequence: CASSVDGGTGELFF. In DNA, the CDR3 is TGTGCCAGCAGCGTAGACGGGGGGACCGGGGAGCTGTTTTTT. The J gene is TRBJ2-2, the V gene TRBV9; 7 bases fit TRBD2. There are 14 residues in the CDR3. Germline values: CDR1 SGDLS, CDR2 YYNGEE. V shed 0 bases and J 5 bases; nucleotides not matched to a gene: 1.

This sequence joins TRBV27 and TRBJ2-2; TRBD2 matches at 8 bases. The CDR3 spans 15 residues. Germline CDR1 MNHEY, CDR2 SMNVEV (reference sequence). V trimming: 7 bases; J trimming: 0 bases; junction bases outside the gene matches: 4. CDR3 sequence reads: CASKGAGANTGELFF. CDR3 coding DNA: TGTGCCAGCAAAGGAGCGGGGGCGAACACCGGGGAGCTGTTTTTT.

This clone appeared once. The CDR3 sequence is CASSEYFIGPNTEAFF. Here the CDR3 DNA reads TGTGCCAGCAGTGAATATTTTATTGGGCCGAACACTGAAGCTTTCTTT. The chain combines TRBV6-1 with TRBJ1-1; no clear D. Between the trimmed V and J ends, which lost 2 bases and 1 base, there was a span of 14 bases. The CDR3 contains 16 residues. The germline CDR1 and CDR2 sequences are MNHNS and SASEGT.

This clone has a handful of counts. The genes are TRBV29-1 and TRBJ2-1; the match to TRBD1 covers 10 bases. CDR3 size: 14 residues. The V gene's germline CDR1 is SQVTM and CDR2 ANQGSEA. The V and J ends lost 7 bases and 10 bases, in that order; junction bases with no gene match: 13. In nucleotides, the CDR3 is TGCAGCGCCAAATCGGGACAGGGGATTTACGAGCAGTTCTTC. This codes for CSAKSGQGIYEQFF.

CDR3 nucleotides: TGTGCCAGCAGTGACAGGGCTCGCTCACCCCTCCACTTT. Protein sequence: CASSDRARSPLHF. The genes are TRBV2 and TRBJ1-6, with TRBD1 as a possible D gene (5 bases). V dropped 3 bases and J dropped 10 bases, with 10 bases sitting between them. The CDR3 consists of 13 residues. Germline V gives CDR1 SNHLY, CDR2 FYNNEI.

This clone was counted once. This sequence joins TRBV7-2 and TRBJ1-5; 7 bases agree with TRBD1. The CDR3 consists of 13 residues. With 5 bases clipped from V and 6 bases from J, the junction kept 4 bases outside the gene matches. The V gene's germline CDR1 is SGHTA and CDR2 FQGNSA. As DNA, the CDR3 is TGTGCCAGCAGCCCCAGGGGGGGTCAGCCCCAGCATTTT. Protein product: CASSPRGGQPQHF.

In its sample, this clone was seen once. The CDR3 region has the DNA TGCAGCGTGGAAAGGGCTTATGGCAAAGAGACCCAGTACTTC. Translating gives CSVERAYGKETQYF. This sequence joins TRBV29-1 and TRBJ2-5; D remains unclear. Germline values: CDR1 SQVTM, CDR2 ANQGSEA. CDR3 size: 14 residues. V lost 6 bases, J lost 3 bases, and 17 bases lay in between.